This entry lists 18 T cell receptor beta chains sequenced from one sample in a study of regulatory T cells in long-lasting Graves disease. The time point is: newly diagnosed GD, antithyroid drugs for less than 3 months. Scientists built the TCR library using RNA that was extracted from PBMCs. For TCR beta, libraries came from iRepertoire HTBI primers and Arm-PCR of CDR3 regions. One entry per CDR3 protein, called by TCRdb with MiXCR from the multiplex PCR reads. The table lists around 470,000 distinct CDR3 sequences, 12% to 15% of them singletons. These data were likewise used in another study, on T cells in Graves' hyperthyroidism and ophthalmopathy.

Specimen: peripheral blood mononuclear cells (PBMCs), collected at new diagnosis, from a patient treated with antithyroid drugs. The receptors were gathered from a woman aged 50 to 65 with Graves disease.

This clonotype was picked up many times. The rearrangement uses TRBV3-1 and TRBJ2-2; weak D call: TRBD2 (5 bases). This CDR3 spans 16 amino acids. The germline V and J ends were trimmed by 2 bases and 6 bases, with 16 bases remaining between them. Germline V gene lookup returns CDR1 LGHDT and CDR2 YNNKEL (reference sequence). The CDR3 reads CASSQHLARVAGELFF. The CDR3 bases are TGTGCCAGCAGCCAACACCTGGCGAGGGTAGCCGGGGAGCTGTTTTTT.

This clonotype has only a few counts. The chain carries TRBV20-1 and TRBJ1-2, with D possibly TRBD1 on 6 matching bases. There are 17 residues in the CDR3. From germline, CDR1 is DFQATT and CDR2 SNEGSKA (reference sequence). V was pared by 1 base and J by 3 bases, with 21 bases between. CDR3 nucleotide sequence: TGCAGTGCTAGAGCAGACGGGACACAGGTCACGGACTATGGCTACACCTTC. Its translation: CSARADGTQVTDYGYTF.

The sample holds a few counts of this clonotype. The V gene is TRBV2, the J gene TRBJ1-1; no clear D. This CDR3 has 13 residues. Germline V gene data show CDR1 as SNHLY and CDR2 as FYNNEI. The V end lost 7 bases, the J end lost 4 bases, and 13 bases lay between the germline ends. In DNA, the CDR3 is TGTGCCAGCACTCGGGAGACGCCCACTGAAGCTTTCTTT. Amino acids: CASTRETPTEAFF. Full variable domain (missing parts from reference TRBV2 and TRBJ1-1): EPEVTQTPSHQVTQMGQEVILRCVPISNHLYFYWYRQILGQKVEFLVSFYNNEISEKSEIFDDQFSVERPDGSNFTLKIRSTKLEDSAMYFCASTRETPTEAFFGQGTRLTVV.

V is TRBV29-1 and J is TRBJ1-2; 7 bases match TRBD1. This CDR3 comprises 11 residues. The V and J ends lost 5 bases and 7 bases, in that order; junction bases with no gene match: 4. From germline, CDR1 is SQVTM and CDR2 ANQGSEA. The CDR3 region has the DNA TGCAGCGTTAAATCAGGGGGTGGCTACACCTTC. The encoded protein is CSVKSGGGYTF.

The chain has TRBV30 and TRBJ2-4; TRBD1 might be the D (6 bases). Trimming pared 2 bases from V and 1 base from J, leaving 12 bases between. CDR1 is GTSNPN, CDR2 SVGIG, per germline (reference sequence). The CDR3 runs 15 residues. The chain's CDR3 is CAWSKDRIAKNIQYF. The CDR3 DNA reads TGTGCCTGGAGTAAGGACAGAATTGCCAAAAACATTCAGTACTTC. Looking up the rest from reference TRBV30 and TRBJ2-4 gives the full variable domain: SQTIHQWPATLVQPVGSPLSLECTVEGTSNPNLYWYRQAAGRGLQLLFYSVGIGQISSEVPQNLSASRPQDRQFILSSKKLLLSDSGFYLCAWSKDRIAKNIQYFGAGTRLSVL.

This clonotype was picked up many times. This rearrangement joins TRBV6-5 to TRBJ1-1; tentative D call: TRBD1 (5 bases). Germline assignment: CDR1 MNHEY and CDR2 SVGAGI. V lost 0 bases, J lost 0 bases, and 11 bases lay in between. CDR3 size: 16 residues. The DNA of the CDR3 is TGTGCCAGCAGTTACTCGGGGCAGGGCCTGAACACTGAAGCTTTCTTT. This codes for CASSYSGQGLNTEAFF.

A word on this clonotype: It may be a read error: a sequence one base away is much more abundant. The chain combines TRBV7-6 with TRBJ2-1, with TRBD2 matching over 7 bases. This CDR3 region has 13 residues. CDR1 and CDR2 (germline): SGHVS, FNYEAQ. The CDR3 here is CVSSSGGGNEQFF. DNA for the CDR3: TGTGTCAGCAGCTCAGGCGGGGGCAATGAGCAGTTCTTC.

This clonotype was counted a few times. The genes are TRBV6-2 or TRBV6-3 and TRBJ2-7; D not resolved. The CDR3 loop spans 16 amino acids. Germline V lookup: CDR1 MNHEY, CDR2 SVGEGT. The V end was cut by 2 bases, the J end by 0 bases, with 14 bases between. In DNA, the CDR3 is TGTGCCAGCAGTTACAGAGTCGGTCCCAGCTCCTACGAGCAGTACTTC. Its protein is CASSYRVGPSSYEQYF.

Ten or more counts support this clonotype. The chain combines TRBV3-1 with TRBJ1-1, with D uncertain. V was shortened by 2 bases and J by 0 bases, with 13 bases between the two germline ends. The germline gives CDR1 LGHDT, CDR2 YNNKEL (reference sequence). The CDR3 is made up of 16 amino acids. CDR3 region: CASSQKHGLMNTEAFF. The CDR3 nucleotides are TGTGCCAGCAGCCAAAAACACGGACTTATGAACACTGAAGCTTTCTTT.

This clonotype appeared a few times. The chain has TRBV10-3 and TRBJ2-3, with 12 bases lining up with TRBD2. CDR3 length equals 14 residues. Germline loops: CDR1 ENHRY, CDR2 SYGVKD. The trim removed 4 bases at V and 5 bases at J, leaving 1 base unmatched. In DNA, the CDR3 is TGTGCCATCAGTGTACTAGCGGGAGGAGATACGCAGTATTTT. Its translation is CAISVLAGGDTQYF.

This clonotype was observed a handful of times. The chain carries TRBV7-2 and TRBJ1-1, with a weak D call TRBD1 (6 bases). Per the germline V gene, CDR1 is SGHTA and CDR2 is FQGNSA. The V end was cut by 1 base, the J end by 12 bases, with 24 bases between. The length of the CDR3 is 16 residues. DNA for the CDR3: TGTGCCAGCAGCTTAGAGGGATCGACAGGCGTGTTTAAAACTTTCTTT. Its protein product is CASSLEGSTGVFKTFF.

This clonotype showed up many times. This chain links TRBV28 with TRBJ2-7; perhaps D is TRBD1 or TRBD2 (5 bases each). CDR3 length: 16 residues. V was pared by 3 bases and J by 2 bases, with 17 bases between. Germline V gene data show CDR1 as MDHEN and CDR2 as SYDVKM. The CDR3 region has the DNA TGTGCCAGCAGTTTCCGTACGTGGGGGAGTGCCTACGAGCAGTACTTC. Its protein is CASSFRTWGSAYEQYF.

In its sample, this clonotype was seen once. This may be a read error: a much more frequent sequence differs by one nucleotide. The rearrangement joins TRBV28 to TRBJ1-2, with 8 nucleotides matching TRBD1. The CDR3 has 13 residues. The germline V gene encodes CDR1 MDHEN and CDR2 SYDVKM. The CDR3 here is CASSNTQGDGCTF. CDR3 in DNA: TGTGCCAGCAGTAACACACAGGGGGATGGCTGCACCTTC.

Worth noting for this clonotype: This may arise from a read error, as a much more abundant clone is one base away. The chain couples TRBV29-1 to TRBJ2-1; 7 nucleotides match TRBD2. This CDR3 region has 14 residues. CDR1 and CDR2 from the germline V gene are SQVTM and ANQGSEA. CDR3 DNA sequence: TGCGGCGTTGTTGGACTAGTACTGTACAATGAGCAGTTCTTC. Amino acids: CGVVGLVLYNEQFF.

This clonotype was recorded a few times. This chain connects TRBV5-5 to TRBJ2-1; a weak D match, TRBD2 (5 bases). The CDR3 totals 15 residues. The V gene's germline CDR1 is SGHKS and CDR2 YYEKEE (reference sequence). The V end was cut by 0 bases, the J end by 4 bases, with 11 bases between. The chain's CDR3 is CASSLGSARYNEQFF. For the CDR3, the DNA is TGTGCCAGCAGCTTGGGTAGCGCTCGATACAATGAGCAGTTCTTC.

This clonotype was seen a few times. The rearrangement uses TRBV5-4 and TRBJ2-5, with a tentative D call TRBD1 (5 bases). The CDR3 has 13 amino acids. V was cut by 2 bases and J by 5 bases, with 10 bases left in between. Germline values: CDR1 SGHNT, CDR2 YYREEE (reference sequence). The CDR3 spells CASSFQGVETQYF. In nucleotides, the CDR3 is TGTGCCAGCAGCTTTCAGGGCGTGGAGACCCAGTACTTC.

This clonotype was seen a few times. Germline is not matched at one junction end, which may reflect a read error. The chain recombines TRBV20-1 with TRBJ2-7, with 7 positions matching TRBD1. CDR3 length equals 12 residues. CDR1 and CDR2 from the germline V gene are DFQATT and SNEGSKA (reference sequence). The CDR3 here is CSAGEQGYEQYF. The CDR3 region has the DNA TGCAGTGCTGGAGAACAGGGGTACGAGCAGTACTTC.

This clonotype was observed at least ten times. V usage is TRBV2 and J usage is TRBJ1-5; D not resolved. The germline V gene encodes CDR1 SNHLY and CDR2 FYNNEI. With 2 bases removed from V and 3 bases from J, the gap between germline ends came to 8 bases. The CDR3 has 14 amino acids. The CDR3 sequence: CASSEQGNNQPQHF. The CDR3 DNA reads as TGTGCCAGCAGTGAACAAGGTAACAATCAGCCCCAGCATTTT.